The 28 T cell receptor beta chains in this list originate from one sample, sequenced in a study of breast tumors, draining lymph nodes, adjacent tissues. MiXCR, applied by TCRdb to the multiplex PCR reads, yields one record per CDR3 protein. This sample carries around 150,000 distinct CDR3 sequences, approximately 20% of them seen once, and the ten largest clones take around 2.7%. Breast cancer patients provided tissue from their axillary draining lymph nodes. Source material: axillary lymph node tissue. These receptors originate from a female donor with breast cancer. Some clones in this sample may be carry-over from other donors' samples.

In the case of this clonotype: A much more abundant neighbour one base away suggests this may be a read error. The rearrangement joins TRBV3-1 to TRBJ1-6; 8 nucleotides agree with TRBD1. Germline loops: CDR1 LGHDT, CDR2 YNNKEL (reference sequence). There are 15 residues in the CDR3. V was clipped by 8 bases and J by 7 bases; unmatched bases: 10. DNA for the CDR3: TGTGCCAGCCGCCCCGAGGACAGGGACAATTCACCCCTCCACTTT. It codes for CASRPEDRDNSPLHF.

The chain couples TRBV2 to TRBJ2-5, with a possible D match to TRBD2 (7 bases). CDR1 is SNHLY and CDR2 is FYNNEI in the germline V gene. There are 14 residues in the CDR3. The ends were cut back, 10 bases at V and 1 base at J, with 16 bases in the middle. CDR3 in amino acids: CANLKGGGQETQYF. The CDR3 DNA follows: TGTGCCAACTTAAAGGGGGGGGGCCAAGAGACCCAGTACTTC.

This clonotype has ten or more counts. The V gene is TRBV19, the J gene TRBJ1-6; D is unclear. The CDR3 runs to 15 residues. Germline loops: CDR1 LNHDA, CDR2 SQIVND (reference sequence). Deletions cut 3 bases from V and 11 bases from J, with 17 bases between. DNA for the CDR3: TGTGCCAGTAGTATTGTTCCGGGCAGGTTTGCACCCCTCCACTTT. This codes for CASSIVPGRFAPLHF.

This clonotype was seen repeatedly, ten times or more. V and J are TRBV29-1 and TRBJ2-7; TRBD1 or TRBD2 may be the D gene (6 bases each). Germline V gene data show CDR1 as SQVTM and CDR2 as ANQGSEA. This CDR3 comprises 12 residues. CDR3 protein: CSTHGGPIEQYF. The CDR3 DNA reads TGCAGTACCCATGGGGGGCCAATCGAGCAGTACTTC.

The table lists this clonotype with many counts. This chain uses TRBV15 with TRBJ2-7, with 8 bases matching TRBD2. Trimming cost V 5 bases and J 5 bases; bases outside gene matches: 8. The V gene's germline CDR1 is LNHNV and CDR2 YYDKDF (reference sequence). The CDR3 runs to 14 residues. Here the CDR3 reads CATSLLGSGNEQYF. The CDR3 DNA follows: TGTGCCACCAGCCTACTGGGTAGCGGGAACGAGCAGTACTTC.

This clonotype was recorded at least ten times. This rearrangement joins TRBV10-3 to TRBJ2-2; D may be TRBD2 (5 bases). V was cut by 3 bases and J by 9 bases, with 14 bases left in between. The CDR3 loop spans 14 amino acids. Germline CDR1 is ENHRY and CDR2 is SYGVKD. This CDR3 reads CAISDPAVSRELFF. In DNA, the CDR3 is TGTGCCATCAGTGATCCAGCGGTGAGCCGGGAGCTGTTTTTT.

A word on this clonotype: This may stem from a read error, because a much larger clone lies one nucleotide away. The chain joins TRBV30 to TRBJ2-1; 9 bases fit TRBD1. CDR1 and CDR2 from the germline V gene are GTSNPN and SVGIG (reference sequence). The CDR3 is made up of 15 amino acids. The CDR3 region is CARSVRGTGKNEQFF. CDR3 nucleotides: TGTGCCCGGAGTGTACGAGGGACAGGGAAGAATGAGCAGTTCTTC.

This clonotype was observed a handful of times. This chain uses TRBV4-2 with TRBJ2-5, with TRBD1 matching over 10 bases. The CDR3 has 15 residues. Germline V gives CDR1 LGHNA, CDR2 YNFKEQ. The trim removed 5 bases at V and 5 bases at J, leaving 8 bases unmatched. The CDR3 spells CASSSGQGERETQYF. The CDR3 nucleotides are TGTGCCAGCAGCTCCGGACAGGGGGAACGGGAGACCCAGTACTTC.

This clonotype came up many times. The chain carries TRBV6-6 and TRBJ2-7; D is perhaps TRBD1 (7 bases). The CDR3 runs 14 residues. V shed 0 bases and J shed 3 bases, with 9 bases lying between them. CDR1 and CDR2 (germline): MNHNY, SVGAGI (reference sequence). The CDR3: CASSYSQGGYEQYF. Here the CDR3 DNA reads TGTGCCAGCAGTTACTCTCAGGGGGGCTACGAGCAGTACTTC.

This clonotype was counted ten times or more. The chain carries TRBV12-3 or TRBV12-4 and TRBJ1-4, with 8 bases lining up with TRBD1. V shed 6 bases and J 8 bases; nucleotides not matched to a gene: 11. The CDR3 runs to 15 residues. The CDR3 region is CASSPLDREDEKLFF. DNA of the CDR3: TGTGCCAGCAGCCCCTTGGACAGGGAGGACGAAAAACTGTTTTTT.

This clonotype was counted many times. V usage is TRBV19 and J usage is TRBJ2-7; 8 bases are a match to TRBD1. V shed 6 bases, J shed 1 base, and the junction held 5 bases outside the gene matches. The V gene's germline CDR1 is LNHDA and CDR2 SQIVND (reference sequence). The CDR3 has 14 residues. The CDR3 protein is CASRDTGGSYEQYF. The CDR3 nucleotides are TGTGCCAGTAGAGATACAGGGGGTTCCTACGAGCAGTACTTC.

Ten or more counts support this clonotype. The CDR3 spells CSASKLYEQYF. CDR3 bases: TGCAGTGCTAGTAAGCTCTACGAGCAGTACTTC. The chain has TRBV20-1 and TRBJ2-7, with D unclear. CDR1 DFQATT and CDR2 SNEGSKA come from the germline V gene (reference sequence). CDR3 size: 11 residues. V was trimmed by 3 bases and J by 3 bases, leaving 6 bases between them.

This clonotype was seen only a few times. This rearrangement joins TRBV28 to TRBJ2-3; D is possibly TRBD2 (5 bases). The CDR3 spans 16 residues. V lost 5 bases and J lost 1, with 16 bases in between. The germline V gene encodes CDR1 MDHEN and CDR2 SYDVKM. The CDR3, as DNA: TGTGCCAGCAGTCCCCGAGGAGCGGCCCGCACAGATACGCAGTATTTT. As protein: CASSPRGAARTDTQYF.

As to this clonotype: This may stem from a read error, because a much larger clone lies one nucleotide away. V usage is TRBV20-1 and J usage is TRBJ2-3, with D possibly matching TRBD1 (5 bases). This CDR3 contains 15 residues. In germline, CDR1 is DFQATT, CDR2 SNEGSKA (reference sequence). The CDR3 bases are TGCAGTGCTAGAGATCAGGGAAAAGTCACAGATACGCGGTATTTT. Translating it yields CSARDQGKVTDTRYF.

Many counts were recorded for this clonotype. J is TRBJ2-7 and V is TRBV15; 11 bases align to TRBD2. Germline CDR1 LNHNV, CDR2 YYDKDF (reference sequence). V trimming: 1 base; J trimming: 4 bases; junction bases outside the gene matches: 3. The CDR3 covers 15 residues. CDR3 sequence: CATSRGTSGSYEQYF. CDR3 in DNA: TGTGCCACCAGCAGAGGTACTAGCGGGAGTTACGAGCAGTACTTC.

This clonotype was seen a single time. The junction departs from germline at one end; a sequencing error may be responsible. This chain links TRBV12-3 or TRBV12-4 with TRBJ2-5, with 15 bases that match TRBD2. The CDR3 spans 18 residues. CDR3 DNA sequence: TGTGCCAGCAGTTTAGCTGCCGTCGGACTAGCGGGAGGGGAGACCCAGTCCTTC. Its translation is CASSLAAVGLAGGETQSF.

The chain has TRBV4-1 and TRBJ2-5, with 9 nucleotides matching TRBD1. V lost 3 bases and J lost 4; bases outside the gene matches: 6. The CDR3 extends over 15 amino acids. Germline V gives CDR1 MGHRA, CDR2 YSYEKL. Here the CDR3 DNA reads TGCGCCAGCAGCCAGGGAACAGGGGGCAGAGAGACCCAGTACTTC. Amino acids: CASSQGTGGRETQYF.

This clonotype was seen many times. V gene TRBV6-4 combines with J gene TRBJ2-3; D unclear. This CDR3 contains 14 residues. Germline values: CDR1 MRHNA, CDR2 SNTAGT. The V end was cut by 2 bases, the J end by 2 bases, with 8 bases between. In DNA form, the CDR3 reads TGTGCCAGCAGTGACGGAAGCGTCACAGATACGCAGTATTTT. This translates into CASSDGSVTDTQYF.

This clonotype was observed many times. The chain is built from TRBV5-6 and TRBJ2-5; TRBD1 or TRBD2 may be the D gene (5 bases each). Trimming pared 1 base from V and 1 base from J, leaving 11 bases between. Germline V lookup: CDR1 SGHDT, CDR2 YYEEEE. The CDR3 is 15 amino acids. The CDR3 DNA follows: TGTGCCAGCAGCTTGTTCGGGACCGTCCAAGAGACCCAGTACTTC. Its protein is CASSLFGTVQETQYF. Full variable domain (outside the CDR3, taken from reference TRBV5-6 and TRBJ2-5): DAGVTQSPTHLIKTRGQQVTLRCSPKSGHDTVSWYQQALGQGPQFIFQYYEEEERQRGNFPDRFSGHQFPNYSSELNVNALLLGDSALYLCASSLFGTVQETQYFGPGTRLLVL.

This clonotype was found many times. The chain recombines TRBV3-1 with TRBJ1-2; D is perhaps TRBD1 (6 bases). CDR1 and CDR2 (germline): LGHDT, YNNKEL (reference sequence). This CDR3 spans 15 amino acids. Trimming shortened V by 4 bases and J by 3 bases, and 15 bases separated the two germline ends. The CDR3 is CASSRGTGQDYGYTF. CDR3 bases: TGTGCCAGCAGCCGCGGTACAGGGCAGGACTATGGCTACACCTTC.

The chain recombines TRBV6-2 or TRBV6-3 with TRBJ2-1; D might be TRBD1 (6 bases). The length of the CDR3 is 15 residues. Trimming shortened V by 6 bases and J by 4 bases, and 16 bases separated the two germline ends. CDR1 MNHEY and CDR2 SVGEGT come from the germline V gene. CDR3 region: CASRLLGTTYNEQFF. As DNA, the CDR3 is TGTGCCAGCAGGCTCCTAGGGACAACGTACAATGAGCAGTTCTTC.

This clonotype occurred many times. The gene calls are TRBV11-2 and TRBJ2-5, with unresolved D. The V end lost 2 bases, the J end lost 5 bases, and 12 bases lay between the germline ends. The CDR3 contains 14 residues. The germline V gene encodes CDR1 SGHAT and CDR2 FQNNGV. CDR3 sequence reads: CASSLLGNRETQYF. CDR3 in DNA: TGTGCCAGCAGCTTACTGGGAAACCGGGAGACCCAGTACTTC.

This clonotype was counted ten times or more. The chain couples TRBV6-2 or TRBV6-3 to TRBJ1-6, with unresolved D. Germline V gives CDR1 MNHEY, CDR2 SVGEGT. With 11 bases removed from V and 0 bases from J, the gap between germline ends came to 14 bases. This CDR3 has 15 amino acids. The CDR3 coding sequence is TGTGCCGCCCAGACGGGGAGCTCCTATAATTCACCCCTCCACTTT. Translation gives CAAQTGSSYNSPLHF.

The J gene is TRBJ2-7, the V gene TRBV12-3 or TRBV12-4; 10 nucleotides align to TRBD1. This CDR3 contains 16 residues. V lost 6 bases, J lost 2 bases, and 10 bases stayed unmatched. The CDR3 loop reads CASRGTGAVSTYEQYF. The DNA for the CDR3 is TGTGCCAGCAGGGGGACAGGGGCGGTTAGCACCTACGAGCAGTACTTC.

This clonotype was counted many times. The rearrangement links TRBV3-2 to TRBJ1-6. TRBV3-2 represents a pseudogene. CDR3 size: 14 residues. CDR3 sequence: CASSQDMFNSPLHF. The CDR3 DNA follows: TGTGCCAGCAGCCAAGATATGTTTAATTCACCCCTCCACTTT.

V and J are TRBV7-2 and TRBJ2-5; D is perhaps TRBD1 (6 bases). Between the trimmed V and J ends, which lost 5 bases and 4 bases, there was a span of 14 bases. The CDR3 sequence is 14 residues long. Looked up from germline, CDR1 is SGHTA and CDR2 is FQGNSA. CDR3 in amino acids: CASSPGVSTETQYF. DNA for the CDR3: TGTGCCAGCAGCCCAGGGGTGTCCACAGAGACCCAGTACTTC.

This clonotype was detected ten times or more. This chain links TRBV5-1 with TRBJ2-7, with 12 positions matching TRBD1. There are 15 residues in the CDR3. J gave up 5 bases and V 7 bases, and 10 bases lay outside the gene matches. Germline CDR1 reads SGHRS; CDR2 reads YFSETQ. The CDR3 spells CASGPRDRGLDEQYF. CDR3 DNA: TGCGCCAGCGGACCCAGGGACAGGGGGCTCGACGAGCAGTACTTC.

This clonotype was seen more than once but under ten times. V usage is TRBV20-1 and J usage is TRBJ2-1; the D is unclear. This CDR3 is 16 amino acids long. Germline V CDR1 and CDR2: DFQATT, SNEGSKA (reference sequence). Trimming cost V 2 bases and J 5 bases, with 19 bases left between them. The CDR3 protein is CSARPLTPTRNNEQFF. The DNA for the CDR3 is TGCAGTGCTAGACCTCTCACTCCGACGAGAAACAATGAGCAGTTCTTC.